The present entry profiles one T cell receptor (beta chain) with its context. Its target is not known. Other DNA variants within this sample encode the same CDR3. The replicate PCRs on unsorted PBMC were given approximately 0.3 ug DNA, which is tens of thousands of T cell genomes. Method: immunoSEQ multiplex PCR; TCRdb's copy keeps in-frame clones and lacks some. Among hundreds of thousands of clones listed, around 78% were seen once. This CDR3 comprises 13 residues. The germline CDR1 and CDR2 sequences are GTSNPN and SVGIG (reference sequence). The V end was cut by 2 bases, the J end by 1 base, with 8 bases between. This record comes from a study of shared clonotypes between healthy human individuals. There were only Caucasian adults among the donors, and all lived in Nashville, Tennessee. Unsorted samples, those not sorted, used some 89 million PBMCs for genomic DNA. Findings of the study overall: The sole specimen, blood, was sampled, and tissue repertoires likely differ.

This TCR was sampled from a woman in her thirties or forties in good health. Some clones in this sample may be carry-over from other donors' samples. Input material: PBMCs. The chain recombines TRBV30 with TRBJ1-1; the D gene is possibly TRBD1 (6 bases). The CDR3 nucleotides read TGTGCCTGGAGTCGAGGGGGGAACACTGAAGCTTTCTTT. It encodes CAWSRGGNTEAFF.